These T cell receptor beta chains were read from a single sample in a study of blood T cell repertoires in COVID-19. Data came from immunoSEQ multiplex PCR; TCRdb stores just in-frame clones and leaves some out. The sample yields roughly 150,000 clones, approximately 90% seen once. Sequencing was done on a sample of peripheral blood. The source is a woman aged 70-85 years with COVID-19, enrolled during active disease. CDR3s include the opening cysteine and the closing phenylalanine or tryptophan. A D gene is named only where the DNA matches it firmly. The size of a clone is reported for some rows only, either as once, few or many, or as a class for expanded clones.

abundance	d_gene	v_gene	j_gene	CDR3nt	CDR3aa
once	TRBD1	TRBV7-2	TRBJ1-6	TGTGCCAGCAGCTTTACAGGGGATAATTCACCCCTCCACTTT	CASSFTGDNSPLHF
.	.	TRBV28	TRBJ2-7	TGTGCCAGCGGGAGAATGGCCCGCTACGAGCAGTACTTC	CASGRMARYEQYF
.	.	TRBV6-6	TRBJ1-1	TGTGCCAGCAGTCCACAGGGTTTTACTGAAGCTTTCTTT	CASSPQGFTEAFF
.	TRBD1	TRBV7-9	TRBJ1-2	TGTGCCAGCAGCTTAGCGCCCGGGGACAGGATTTATGGCTACACCTTC	CASSLAPGDRIYGYTF
.	.	TRBV25-1	TRBJ1-4	TGTGCCAGCAGTGGTATCGAACAGGCAACTAATGAAAAACTGTTTTTT	CASSGIEQATNEKLFF
.	.	TRBV18	TRBJ1-3	TGTGCCAGCTCACCAGCGAGGTCTGGAAACACCATATATTTT	CASSPARSGNTIYF
.	.	TRBV5-5	TRBJ1-1	TGTGCCAGCAGACTATCCGGAGGAAACACTGAAGCTTTCTTT	CASRLSGGNTEAFF
.	TRBD1	TRBV27	TRBJ2-4	TGTGCCAGCACCAGGGACAGGGGGATACAAAACATTCAGTACTTC	CASTRDRGIQNIQYF
.	TRBD2	TRBV18	TRBJ2-7	TGTGCCAGCGTGAAGCGGGGGCCCTCCTACGAGCAGTACTTC	CASVKRGPSYEQYF
.	.	TRBV19	TRBJ2-7	TGTGCCAGTAGTATGGCTCTTCAGACCTACGAGCAGTACTTC	CASSMALQTYEQYF
.	.	TRBV9	TRBJ2-3	TGTGCCAGCAGCGTTCACGGAGGGGCAGATACGCAGTATTTT	CASSVHGGADTQYF
.	TRBD1	TRBV12-3/TRBV12-4	TRBJ1-1	TGTGCCAGCAGCAAGACAGGGGTGTCTGAAGCTTTCTTT	CASSKTGVSEAFF
.	TRBD1	TRBV6-1	TRBJ1-2	TGTGCCAGCAGTGGGACAGGTAATCCCTACCGCTATGGCTACACCTTC	CASSGTGNPYRYGYTF
.	TRBD1	TRBV29-1	TRBJ1-5	TGCAGCGTTGACGGGACAGGGCAAAATAGCAATCAGCCCCAGCATTTT	CSVDGTGQNSNQPQHF
.	.	TRBV6-1	TRBJ1-4	TGTGCCAGCAGTGAACAAGGACAGCAGAGCGAAAAACTGTTTTTT	CASSEQGQQSEKLFF
.	.	TRBV9	TRBJ2-5	TGTGCCAGCAGCGAACACGGGGGGCCCTTAGAGACCCAGTACTTC	CASSEHGGPLETQYF
.	.	TRBV18	TRBJ2-1	TGTGCCAGCTCACCGGAGATAGAATCCTCCTACAATGAGCAGTTCTTC	CASSPEIESSYNEQFF
.	TRBD1	TRBV6-5	TRBJ1-5	TGTGCCAGCGTGTGGTCAGGGGGTCGGGGTCAGCCCCAGCATTTT	CASVWSGGRGQPQHF
.	.	TRBV6-6	TRBJ1-5	TGTGCCAGCAGTTACAATCAGGGGCAGCCCCAGCATTTT	CASSYNQGQPQHF
few	.	TRBV18	TRBJ1-1	TGTGCCAGCTCATCAAAGAACACTGAAGCTTTCTTT	CASSSKNTEAFF
.	TRBD1	TRBV5-1	TRBJ1-5	TGCGCCAGCAGCTTGGGGGGGACAGCTAATCAGCCCCAGCATTTT	CASSLGGTANQPQHF
.	TRBD2	TRBV6-5	TRBJ2-7	TGTGCCAGCAGACCTAGCGGGGGACTCTACGAGCAGTACTTC	CASRPSGGLYEQYF
.	TRBD1	TRBV7-8	TRBJ2-3	TGTGCCAGCAGCTTAGACAGGGGGATCGATACGCAGTATTTT	CASSLDRGIDTQYF
.	TRBD1	TRBV9	TRBJ2-7	TGTGCCAGCGCCGAGGAGACAGGGAACTACGAGCAGTACTTC	CASAEETGNYEQYF
.	.	TRBV9	TRBJ2-7	TGTGCCAGCAGCTCTGCCTACGAGCAGTACTTC	CASSSAYEQYF
.	TRBD1	TRBV28	TRBJ1-5	TGTGCCAGCAGTCTGCGCAGGGGGGGCAATCAGCCCCAGCATTTT	CASSLRRGGNQPQHF
.	TRBD1	TRBV7-2	TRBJ2-1	TGTGCCAGCAGCCTACAGACAGGGGGCGAATACAATGAGCAGTTCTTC	CASSLQTGGEYNEQFF
.	.	TRBV2	TRBJ1-1	TGTGCCAGCAGTGAGAGAAGTTGGTGGGCCAACACTGAAGCTTTCTTT	CASSERSWWANTEAFF
.	TRBD1	TRBV15	TRBJ2-2	TGTGCCACCAGCGTGGACCGACAGGGGGCAGGCGGGGAGCTGTTTTTT	CATSVDRQGAGGELFF
.	.	TRBV18	TRBJ2-7	TGTGCCAGCTCGCCCAGACAGGACTACGAGCAGTACTTC	CASSPRQDYEQYF
once	TRBD1	TRBV30	TRBJ1-1	TGTGCCTGGATGAGACAGGGGGCCTTTGAAGCTTTCTTT	CAWMRQGAFEAFF
.	TRBD2	TRBV11-2	TRBJ2-7	TGTGCCAGCAGCCACGCGGCCGGGGGGGCCTACGAGCAGTACTTC	CASSHAAGGAYEQYF
.	.	TRBV5-8	TRBJ2-1	TGTGCCAGCAGCTTCCTACAGGGACACAGGTTCTTC	CASSFLQGHRFF
.	.	TRBV18	TRBJ1-1	TGTGCCAGCTCACCCGCGACAGGGAACACTGAAGCTTTCTTT	CASSPATGNTEAFF
.	TRBD1	TRBV20-1	TRBJ1-1	TGCAGTGCTAGAGTGGGACAGCAAGCTTTCTTT	CSARVGQQAFF
.	TRBD1	TRBV19	TRBJ1-5	TGTGCCAGTATCGGGACAGATAGCAATCAGCCCCAGCATTTT	CASIGTDSNQPQHF
.	TRBD2	TRBV23-1	TRBJ2-5	TGCGCCAGCAGCAGACCTGGGACTAGCGGGCCGTCCCCCCCGGGGACCCAGTACTTC	CASSRPGTSGPSPPGTQYF
.	TRBD1	TRBV5-1	TRBJ1-4	TGCGCCAGCAGCTTGGGGACAGGAGGCGCCGCGTTCAATGAAAAACTGTTTTTT	CASSLGTGGAAFNEKLFF
.	.	TRBV7-9	TRBJ2-3	TGTGCCAGCAGTTTTATCCTATCGGATACGCAGTATTTT	CASSFILSDTQYF
.	.	TRBV30	TRBJ1-4	TGTGCCTGGAACCCCCGGGGGGGTAATGAAAAACTGTTTTTT	CAWNPRGGNEKLFF
.	.	TRBV13	TRBJ1-1	TGTGCCAGCAGACAGAGGAACACTGAAGCTTTCTTT	CASRQRNTEAFF
few	.	TRBV30	TRBJ1-6	TGTGCCTGGCAGACCTTGGGCGACCGAAATTCACCCCTCCACTTT	CAWQTLGDRNSPLHF
.	.	TRBV27	TRBJ1-6	TGTGCCAGCAGTCGAGGACAGACCAATTCACCCCTCCACTTT	CASSRGQTNSPLHF
.	TRBD2	TRBV7-2	TRBJ2-1	TGTGCCAGCAGCCCGCTTTCTAGCGGGGCCTACAATGAGCAGTTCTTC	CASSPLSSGAYNEQFF
once	TRBD1	TRBV3-1/TRBV3-2	TRBJ1-2	TGTGCCAGCAGCCAAGATCCGACAGGGGTCTATGGCTACACCTTC	CASSQDPTGVYGYTF
.	.	TRBV29-1	TRBJ2-1	TGCAGCGTCGCCCTCGCGGGGTACAATGAGCAGTTCTTC	CSVALAGYNEQFF
once	.	TRBV21-1	TRBJ1-1	TGTGCCAGCAGCAAATCGGCAGGGGAAACTGAAGCTTTCTTT	CASSKSAGETEAFF
once	TRBD2	TRBV30	TRBJ2-7	TGTGCCTGGAGCCGGGGGAGTAGCGGGGATAGCTCCTACGAGCAGTACTTC	CAWSRGSSGDSSYEQYF
.	TRBD1	TRBV7-8	TRBJ1-2	TGTGCCAGCAGCCTACGGACAGGGCTGCCCTATGGCTACACCTTC	CASSLRTGLPYGYTF
.	TRBD1	TRBV30	TRBJ2-7	TGTGCCTGGACGCCCCTTCCTTACAGGGGGTACTACGAGCAGTACTTC	CAWTPLPYRGYYEQYF
.	.	TRBV24-1	TRBJ1-6	TGTGCCCCAAGGGACTCTCCCCTCCACTTT	CAPRDSPLHF
.	.	TRBV10-3	TRBJ1-3	TGTGCCATCAGTGCCTCCGCAGACTCTGGAAACACCATATATTTT	CAISASADSGNTIYF
.	.	TRBV20-1	TRBJ2-7	TGCAGTGCTGACTCCCGCGAGCAGTACTTC	CSADSREQYF
.	.	TRBV19	TRBJ2-4	TGTGCCAGTAGTATAGTGCAGGGAAACATTCAGTACTTC	CASSIVQGNIQYF
.	.	TRBV5-1	TRBJ2-7	TGCGCCAGCCGCCGGGACAACTACGAGCAGTACTTC	CASRRDNYEQYF
.	TRBD1	TRBV19	TRBJ2-7	TGTGCCAGTAGTCTAAACCTCCTCCGGGACAGGTCCTACGAGCAGTACTTC	CASSLNLLRDRSYEQYF
.	TRBD1	TRBV5-5	TRBJ2-2	TGTGCCAGCCGGGGACAGAAAACCAACACCGGGGAGCTGTTTTTT	CASRGQKTNTGELFF